This T cell receptor beta chain stems from a study of blood T cell repertoires in COVID-19. Study background: Acute and convalescent COVID-19 specimens originated in the United States, Italy and Spain. In each case, the material was cDNA or gDNA derived from T cells, B-cell-depleted T cells, or PBMCs.

Original processing notes: Nucleated cell number was recorded as an estimate derived from reference gene primer amplification. Assay used: immunoSEQ multiplex PCR; TCRdb lists only in-frame clones, some missing. That table gives V, J and clone size, and the DNA gave D and trimming. The table has 180,000 or so clones, roughly four fifths seen once. The length of the CDR3 is 13 residues. V was shortened by 0 bases and J by 3 bases, with 6 bases between the two germline ends. Germline loops: CDR1 LGHNA, CDR2 YSLEER. This chain links TRBV4-3 with TRBJ2-7; D is unclear. This TCR was sampled from a man aged 40-50 years who had recovered from COVID-19. The source material was peripheral blood. In nucleotides, the CDR3 is TGCGCCAGCAGCCAAGACCTATTCTACGAGCAGTACTTC. This sequence encodes CASSQDLFYEQYF.